This record looks at one TCR beta chain sequence and its context. This specimen comes from a study of cytomegalovirus exposure and HLA in healthy donors. Overall study context: A prior study identified just under 120 million unique TCR beta sequences from about 180 million T cells.

A multiplex PCR was run with 60 Vbeta primers and 13 Jbeta primers. Libraries were prepared by immunoSEQ multiplex PCR; TCRdb keeps only in-frame clonotypes and omits some of them. The sample consists of about 200,000 clones, 65% to 80% of them appearing once. V shed 4 bases and J shed 1 base, with 10 bases lying between them. The V gene's germline CDR1 is SNHLY and CDR2 FYNNEI. The CDR3 loop spans 14 amino acids. The V gene is TRBV2, the J gene TRBJ1-1, with D hard to call. Sample: PBMCs. The sequence came from a man between 45 and 60 years old in good health and CMV-seronegative. CDR3 sequence (DNA): TGTGCCAGCAGTGTCCTAGGTACGAACACTGAAGCTTTCTTT. Translating gives CASSVLGTNTEAFF.